The rows below give T cell receptor beta chains drawn from one sample of a study of CD8 T cells in ankylosing spondylitis. A single record per CDR3 protein comes from TCRdb applying MiXCR to the 5' RACE reads. The sample lists about 130,000 distinct CDR3 sequences, around 9.7% occurring once. The sample consisted of blood, either unsorted or a sorted T cell fraction (not recorded which). All receptors derive from a male donor with ankylosing spondylitis or in good health (not recorded which). CDR3s include the opening cysteine and the closing phenylalanine or tryptophan. Each record gives: clone size, J gene, D gene, V gene, CDR3 protein, CDR3 DNA. A D gene is named only where the DNA matches it firmly. Clone size appears in some rows only: once, few, many, or a class for an expanded clone.

many TRBJ2-3 TRBD2 TRBV20-1 CSAEPGTSRTDTQFF TGCAGTGCTGAGCCCGGGACTAGCCGCACAGATACGCAGTTTTTT
many TRBJ1-6 . TRBV7-8 CASSRNGQPNSPLHF TGTGCCAGCAGCCGCAACGGACAGCCCAATTCACCCCTCCACTTT
many TRBJ2-1 . TRBV7-8 CASSLDSSSYNEQFF TGTGCCAGCAGCTTGGACTCCAGCTCCTACAATGAGCAGTTCTTC
few TRBJ2-2 TRBD2 TRBV29-1 CSVTSGFANTGELFF TGCAGCGTCACTAGCGGATTCGCGAACACCGGGGAGCTGTTTTTT
. TRBJ2-1 . TRBV5-5 CASSLDQGIYNEQFF TGTGCCAGCAGCTTGGATCAGGGCATCTACAATGAGCAGTTCTTC
few TRBJ2-3 TRBD1 TRBV7-6 CASSPRQGFSTDTQYF TGTGCCAGCAGCCCCCGACAGGGATTTAGCACAGATACGCAGTATTTT
many TRBJ2-3 . TRBV3-1 CASTQDYTDTQYF TGTGCCAGCACCCAAGACTACACAGATACGCAGTATTTT
few TRBJ2-1 . TRBV15 CATSATDPGDNEQFF TGTGCCACCAGCGCTACCGATCCTGGCGACAATGAGCAGTTCTTC
many TRBJ1-5 . TRBV12-3/TRBV12-4 CASSLSGSSPNQPQHF TGTGCCAGCAGTTTAAGCGGCAGTTCCCCAAATCAGCCCCAGCATTTT
. TRBJ2-1 TRBD2 TRBV7-2 CASRPTSGRQYNEQFF TGTGCCAGCAGGCCAACTAGCGGGCGACAATACAATGAGCAGTTCTTC
many TRBJ2-3 TRBD2 TRBV7-6 CASSLGGRAGDTQYF TGTGCCAGCAGCTTAGGAGGGAGGGCTGGAGATACGCAGTATTTT
many TRBJ2-5 TRBD2 TRBV29-1 CSVAPLAGGSETQYF TGCAGCGTTGCCCCACTAGCGGGAGGCTCGGAGACCCAGTACTTC
many TRBJ2-7 . TRBV15 CATSRPNYEQYF TGTGCCACCAGCAGGCCTAACTACGAGCAGTACTTC
. TRBJ2-7 . TRBV7-9 CASSDRVRTVSYEQYF TGTGCCAGCAGCGATCGGGTGCGTACAGTATCCTACGAGCAGTACTTC
few TRBJ2-1 . TRBV7-2 CASSFLRNEQFF TGTGCCAGCAGCTTCCTTAGGAATGAGCAGTTCTTC
. TRBJ2-5 . TRBV5-6 CASSSRMAQYF TGTGCCAGCAGCTCTCGGATGGCCCAGTACTTC
. TRBJ2-7 TRBD1 TRBV28 CASTLDRQYSYEQYF TGTGCCAGCACCCTGGACAGGCAATACTCCTACGAGCAGTACTTC
many TRBJ2-7 . TRBV18 CASSPNGGEQYF TGTGCCAGCTCACCCAATGGGGGCGAGCAGTACTTC
many TRBJ2-1 . TRBV29-1 CSLTRYNEQFF TGCAGCCTTACTCGATACAATGAGCAGTTCTTC
many TRBJ2-7 TRBD1 TRBV29-1 CSFSRDSFGEQYF TGCAGCTTTAGCCGGGACAGTTTTGGGGAGCAGTACTTC
many TRBJ2-3 . TRBV7-8 CASSLEGPSTDTQYF TGTGCCAGCAGCTTAGAAGGGCCCAGCACAGATACGCAGTATTTT
. TRBJ2-5 . TRBV20-1 CSARASGPRMRETQYF TGCAGTGCTAGGGCCTCGGGACCGAGGATGAGGGAGACCCAGTACTTC
many TRBJ1-1 . TRBV12-3/TRBV12-4 CASSRQLTEAFF TGTGCCAGCAGTCGACAGCTGACTGAAGCTTTCTTT
many TRBJ2-7 TRBD2 TRBV9 CASSVLAGVTYEQYF TGTGCCAGCAGCGTACTAGCGGGAGTTACCTACGAGCAGTACTTC
few TRBJ1-2 . TRBV30 CAWSVSGNYGYTF TGTGCCTGGAGTGTGTCAGGGAACTATGGCTACACCTTC
. TRBJ2-1 TRBD2 TRBV5-4 CASSDASAAGAGDEQFF TGTGCCAGCAGCGACGCCTCCGCAGCGGGAGCGGGGGATGAGCAGTTCTTC
many TRBJ2-3 . TRBV27 CASSPFPRRSTDTQYF TGTGCCAGCAGTCCCTTCCCTAGGAGAAGTACAGATACGCAGTATTTT
. TRBJ2-1 TRBD2 TRBV12-3/TRBV12-4 CASSARTSGSLDEQFF TGTGCCAGCAGTGCCCGGACTAGCGGGAGTTTGGATGAGCAGTTCTTC
many TRBJ2-2 . TRBV5-8 CASSRGVTANTGELFF TGTGCCAGCAGCCGCGGAGTTACGGCGAACACCGGGGAGCTGTTTTTT
many TRBJ2-3 . TRBV29-1 CSVVPPAQADTQYF TGCAGCGTTGTGCCCCCGGCGCAGGCAGATACGCAGTATTTT
. TRBJ2-7 . TRBV18 CASSPRVNYEQYF TGTGCCAGCTCACCCCGGGTCAACTACGAGCAGTACTTC
many TRBJ2-5 . TRBV29-1 CSVSQTRSRTGETQYF TGCAGCGTTTCGCAGACGAGATCTCGGACGGGAGAGACCCAGTACTTC
. TRBJ2-2 . TRBV2 CASSVGQATGELFF TGTGCCAGCAGTGTAGGACAAGCAACCGGGGAGCTGTTTTTT
few TRBJ2-3 . TRBV20-1 CSALSDGILRDTQYF TGCAGTGCCTTATCGGACGGCATACTTAGGGATACGCAGTATTTT
. TRBJ2-1 TRBD2 TRBV7-3 CASSLSSTSGSRYNEQFF TGTGCCAGCAGCTTATCCTCCACTAGCGGGAGTCGCTACAATGAGCAGTTCTTC
. TRBJ1-4 . TRBV4-2 CASSQGQSATNEKLFF TGTGCCAGCAGCCAAGGACAGTCTGCAACTAATGAAAAACTGTTTTTT
few TRBJ2-7 . TRBV27 CASTEGGSGYEQYF TGTGCCAGCACCGAGGGTGGTTCCGGGTACGAGCAGTACTTC
many TRBJ1-5 . TRBV5-1 CASSSGQPDQPQHF TGCGCCAGCAGCTCTGGACAGCCCGATCAGCCCCAGCATTTT
many TRBJ2-2 TRBD2 TRBV28 CASGGRVRTGELFF TGTGCCAGCGGGGGGAGGGTTCGGACCGGGGAGCTGTTTTTT
many TRBJ2-6 . TRBV7-2 CASSLKLSGANVLTF TGTGCCAGCAGCTTGAAACTCTCTGGGGCCAACGTCCTGACTTTC
. TRBJ2-5 . TRBV12-3/TRBV12-4 CASSRDGKQLRQETQYF TGTGCCAGCAGTCGGGACGGAAAACAGCTACGCCAAGAGACCCAGTACTTC
many TRBJ2-1 TRBD2 TRBV20-1 CSARAPSGRAWNEQFF TGCAGTGCTAGAGCTCCCAGCGGGAGGGCTTGGAATGAGCAGTTCTTC
many TRBJ2-7 TRBD1 TRBV18 CASSPPVLQGATSYEQYF TGTGCCAGCTCACCACCGGTCCTCCAGGGGGCCACTTCCTACGAGCAGTACTTC
many TRBJ2-1 . TRBV7-9 CASRSGSAYNEQFF TGTGCCAGCAGATCTGGGTCCGCCTACAATGAGCAGTTCTTC
few TRBJ2-1 TRBD2 TRBV7-8 CASSFRPPSGRNNEQFF TGTGCCAGCAGTTTCAGACCCCCTAGCGGAAGGAACAATGAGCAGTTCTTC
many TRBJ2-5 . TRBV4-3 CASSQDRRAETQYF TGCGCCAGCAGCCAAGATCGTAGGGCAGAGACCCAGTACTTC
many TRBJ2-2 . TRBV5-1 CASSLTGSGELFF TGCGCCAGCAGCTTGACAGGGTCCGGGGAGCTGTTTTTT
few TRBJ1-2 . TRBV6-5 CASSYISGGYTF TGTGCCAGCAGTTACATTTCAGGTGGCTACACCTTC
many TRBJ2-3 TRBD2 TRBV19 CASSMLPGLSGIDTQYF TGTGCCAGTAGTATGCTCCCCGGACTTAGCGGGATAGATACGCAGTATTTT
. TRBJ2-7 TRBD2 TRBV7-2 CASSVQASGTHEQYF TGTGCCAGCAGCGTTCAGGCTAGCGGGACTCACGAGCAGTACTTC
. TRBJ2-1 TRBD2 TRBV29-1 CSVPKGGSDYNEQFF TGCAGCGTTCCTAAGGGCGGGAGCGACTACAATGAGCAGTTCTTC
many TRBJ2-5 TRBD2 TRBV29-1 CSAPGLRQETQYF TGCAGCGCTCCGGGACTACGCCAAGAGACCCAGTACTTC
many TRBJ2-2 TRBD2 TRBV29-1 CSVERWGTSGDTNTGELFF TGCAGCGTTGAACGCTGGGGGACTAGCGGAGACACGAACACCGGGGAGCTGTTTTTT
few TRBJ2-2 . TRBV7-3 CASSRPSGPANTGELFF TGTGCCAGCAGTCGCCCTTCTGGGCCAGCGAACACCGGGGAGCTGTTTTTT
many TRBJ2-1 TRBD2 TRBV28 CASSFPAGGQNEQFF TGTGCCAGCAGTTTCCCGGCGGGAGGGCAGAATGAGCAGTTCTTC
many TRBJ1-1 . TRBV7-2 CASSTTVNTEAFF TGTGCCAGCAGCACGACGGTGAACACTGAAGCTTTCTTT
few TRBJ2-5 . TRBV7-8 CASSLRSGLQETQYF TGTGCCAGCAGCTTAAGGTCGGGGCTACAAGAGACCCAGTACTTC
. TRBJ1-5 . TRBV20-1 CSASFGSNQPQHF TGCAGTGCTAGTTTTGGTAGCAATCAGCCCCAGCATTTT
many TRBJ2-3 . TRBV7-9 CASSYSTDTQYF TGTGCCAGCAGTTACAGCACAGATACGCAGTATTTT